The sequence of this TCR beta chain was determined in a study of cytomegalovirus exposure and HLA in healthy donors (dated 2017 in TCRdb). Some background on the complete study: An earlier analysis of 587 of the donors reported approximately 280 Gb of sequence data and 117 million unique TCR beta sequences obtained from around 190 million T cells. The T cell repertoires of 550 to 850 subjects were profiled by immunosequencing and related to cytomegalovirus serostatus. A later genetic analysis used genome-wide SNP genotypes for about three fifths of the 666 donors, treating that subset as a discovery cohort. Donor age, sex, ethnicity and CMV serostatus were compiled together with the repertoire data. Because of strong linkage in the cohort, a handful of DR-DQ haplotypes were treated as single units for association and clustering. Both class I and class II loci were covered by HLA typing, at four-digit resolution. To study patterns of TCR occurrence, a later analysis re-analyzed previously published TCR beta repertoires from around 670 donors and added high-resolution HLA genotyping. Of the roughly 410 genotyped donors, less than 85% were placed in the genetic ancestry cluster associated with self-reported Caucasian donors. Along with the roughly 700-subject first cohort, a separate validation cohort of over 90 different subjects was used. The number of donors typed differed by locus, with about 629-640 for A, B, C, DRB1 and DQB1, 522 for DQA1, approximately 580 for DPA1, and over 400 for DPB1. The later analysis used no new phenotypic data to find candidate immune exposures, relying instead on TCR beta sequences and their occurrence across donors. To predict cytomegalovirus infection status, the study combined high-throughput TCR immunosequencing, statistical association of individual TCRs with disease status, and machine learning. Every repertoire in the discovery cohort had been generated on one and the same sequencing platform. An earlier analysis of nearly 600 of the donors applied high-throughput TCR beta sequencing to assess whether each TCR beta V gene segment acted as functional or pseudogenic. Approximately 310 gigabases of sequencing data and approximately 84 million unique TCR sequences were included in an early release covering about 700 HLA-typed donors. The study was designed to test whether signatures of past pathogen exposure could be identified by cataloging public T cell receptors. Across 398 genotyped donors of the cohort, an average of about 250,000 unique TCR beta nucleotide sequences per donor were sequenced, and 15% to 20% of those sequences were non-productive.

The cohort comprised several hundred healthy bone marrow donors. At the time of sampling, all cohort members were nominally healthy, though unrecorded immune exposures were likely present. The donor was CMV seronegative and was included in the group of approximately 350 seronegative cohort members. A peripheral blood sample was provided by each donor, and peripheral blood mononuclear cells were used for TCR beta sequencing. The Qiagen DNeasy Blood Extraction Kit was used to extract genomic DNA from the blood cell samples. The library was produced with the immunoSEQ multiplex PCR assay. The multiplex PCR relied on a mix of 60 forward primers for TCR Vbeta segments and 13 reverse primers for TCR Jbeta segments. The CDR3 region of rearranged TCR beta genes was amplified from genomic DNA with a multiplex PCR assay. The Illumina HiSeq System was used to sequence the amplified TCR beta libraries as 87-base-pair reads. Per the authors' processing: Across the 666 repertoires, a later analysis counted tens of millions of unique TCR beta chains, around 11 million of which were shared by at least two donors. A nearest-neighbor algorithm error-corrected the raw reads and collapsed the reads into unique sequences, merging closely related sequences to remove PCR and sequencing errors. CDR3 sequences were aligned to IMGT reference sequences to assign V, D and J gene segments. For a sequence to be retained, at least a six-nucleotide match to both a V gene segment and a J gene segment was required. A rearrangement counted as productive if the CDR3 had no stop codons and remained in frame with V and J, and every other rearrangement counted as non-productive. CDR3 was defined by IMGT convention, running from the second conserved V-encoded cysteine to the conserved J-encoded phenylalanine. Sequences without an unambiguous match to a single V gene segment were excluded from the earlier analysis of over 500 of the donors. In an earlier analysis of roughly 600 of the donors, a V segment was called functional when productive rearrangements were above 56.7%, and segregating when the standard deviation between donors exceeded 5%. A statistical classification framework was built for diagnosing cytomegalovirus status from the catalog of TCR beta chain sequences. In a later analysis, TCR nucleotide sequences were compared against IMGT/GENE-DB human TR gene sequences so that V and J genes could be assigned. In a later analysis, CDR3 sequences and most-parsimonious VDJ recombination scenarios were assigned using the TCRdist pipeline. In a later analysis, every TCR beta chain was defined by the combination of its CDR3 amino acid sequence and its V-gene family, and reads without a unique V-gene family were dropped. In a later analysis, a few hundred highly shared, low-generation-probability nucleotide sequences were removed to address suspected cross-contamination and a sequencing artifact. A later analysis calculated a clonal expansion index for each public chain from normalized within-repertoire ranks of inferred template counts. A later analysis computed generation probabilities with a VDJ recombination model fitted to out-of-frame rearrangements, and checked the results against IGoR. In a later analysis, hypergeometric tests were used to score TCR-TCR, TCR-HLA and TCR-CMV co-occurrence, with a repertoire-size bias correction applied to TCR pairs. False discovery rates were estimated in a later analysis by permuting HLA or CMV assignments 20 times. In a later analysis, co-occurring TCRs were grouped using DBSCAN, and TCRdist sequence similarity was added for clustering within HLA-allele-positive subsets. Co-occurrence clustering excluded repertoires with fewer than 30,000 or more than 120,000 public chains, plus five with anomalous nucleotide sharing. As stored in TCRdb, this immuneACCESS dataset retains in-frame rearrangements with V and J assigned. A fraction of the clones does not appear; measured against another copy, unresolved V genes explain less than half of the discrepancy, and the remainder lacks a known reason. From that table come the V and J calls and clone size; the DNA was used to work out D and trimming. Here the sample has approximately 110,000 clones; about 84% occur a single time. More than 3% of the sample is held by the ten biggest clonotypes.

Note on this clone: Its antigen is currently not known. Base qualities are not at hand, and no much larger clone is one base apart.

The CDR3 starts with the cysteine, ends with the phenylalanine, and has 13 residues. This entry keeps only the CDR3 DNA: 39 bases, framed from base 1. CDR1 and CDR2 are read off the germline V gene (reference sequence) as MNHNY and SVGAGI. V was cut back by 8 bases and J by 3 bases, leaving a gap of 11 bases between them. Broad study findings and their caveats: Correlated functional status among segregating V segments might reflect linkage disequilibrium, but an unknown experimental factor could not be ruled out. Strong co-occurrence of HLA alleles, especially DR and DQ, made assigning TCR associations to individual alleles difficult. Several of the top co-occurrence clusters appeared to be linked to parvovirus B19, influenza, CMV and Epstein-Barr virus, according to a later analysis. Because HLA typing was missing for some donors at each locus, association tests included only the typed subset. An association between a missense DCLRE1C variant and V-gene and J-gene trimming of TCR beta chains was found in a later genetic analysis and replicated in an independent cohort. A group of highly shared sequence variants was considered likely to be a technical artifact of the sequencing pipeline. Only TCR beta chains were sequenced in this cohort, and the absence of alpha or paired-chain data limited detectable features. A few of the identified cytomegalovirus-associated TCR beta chains were confirmed in vitro to be specific for cytomegalovirus antigens. It was suggested by the authors that the approach could potentially be generalized to other disease states and immunological phenotypes. CMV serostatus was the only immune exposure information available for the cohort. The presence/absence analyses assumed that sequencing depth was roughly uniform across donors, and that assumption may not be true. According to a later analysis, TCR association rates differed among HLA loci, with DRB1 alleles showing the most associated TCRs and HLA-C alleles showing the fewest. A later genetic analysis reported fewer N-insertions in productive TCRs among donors in an Asian-associated ancestry cluster than the 666-donor mean. According to a later analysis, most CMV-associated TCR beta chains appeared to be HLA-restricted, and the HLA associations seemed to be driven largely by CMV exposure. Because the 87-base-pair reads could not distinguish some IMGT-functional V segments, including TRBV6-2 and TRBV6-3, those segments were excluded. In a later analysis, HLA-associated TCR beta chains were found to be more clonally expanded and to have lower generation probabilities than equally common non-associated chains. A further reported finding was that TCR beta sequences accurately predicted the HLA-A and HLA-B alleles for most subjects in the first cohort. At a false discovery rate of 0.05, a later analysis linked some 17,000 TCR beta sequences to specific HLA alleles. The classifier was reported to diagnose cytomegalovirus status with high specificity and sensitivity in both the original cohort and the validation cohort. Most TCR sequences were observed very rarely across donors, whereas some public TCRs were present in many individuals. The study listed 164 TCR beta chains as associated with cytomegalovirus. The earlier analysis of almost 600 of the donors excluded some 16 rarely observed V segments, including chromosome 9 orphons, because counts were too low. In an earlier analysis of 587 of the donors, most TCR beta V segments were observed in productive rearrangements about 90% or about 30% of the time, broadly matching IMGT annotations.

The origin of this receptor is a man aged 35-49 years in good health and CMV-seronegative. The specimen sequenced was PBMCs. The chain couples TRBV6-6 to TRBJ1-5; the best D guess is TRBD1, with 6 bases matching. For the CDR3, the sequence is CASGGGPNQPQHF. DNA sequence: TGTGCCAGCGGGGGGGGCCCCAATCAGCCCCAGCATTTT.